This paragraph covers one T cell receptor (beta chain) sequence. Its antigen is unknown. TCRdb's table, derived via immunoSEQ multiplex PCR, lists solely in-frame clones and lacks some. Among a few thousand clones listed, roughly nine tenths were seen once. The data derive from a study of T cell clonotyping in hematopoietic cell transplantation. Samples: about 28 days before transplant, then days 30, 100 and 180 after. Study-level findings and limits: After transplant, recipient diversity fell while pathologically expanded clonotypes grew through day 180. At the given depth, recipient repertoires were over 95% de novo clonotypes.

The CDR3 has 13 residues. After removal of 7 bases from V and 7 bases from J, the junction contained 9 bases not matched to a gene. The clonotype comes from a male patient between 65 and 85 years old who had an allogeneic stem cell transplant from an unrelated donor, so T cells may come from the graft donor. Some clones in this sample may be carry-over from other donors' samples. V is TRBV23-1 and J is TRBJ2-7, with 8 bases lining up with TRBD1. TRBV23-1 is reported as an ORF; its role is uncertain. Sample: peripheral blood mononuclear cells, taken 100 days after allogeneic stem cell transplant. The CDR3 coding sequence is TGCGCCAGCACGAAGGACAGGGTGGAGGAGCAGTACTTC. It codes for CASTKDRVEEQYF.